The sequence of this T cell receptor (beta chain) was determined in a study of T cells in Graves' hyperthyroidism and ophthalmopathy. About the study: Pretreatment peripheral blood was obtained at initial diagnosis.

The V and J ends lost 0 bases and 6 bases respectively, with 11 bases between them. This CDR3 has 15 residues. In germline, CDR1 is MNHEY, CDR2 SVGAGI. Newly diagnosed hyperthyroidism patients aged 18 to 65 years had disease lasting under 2 months. TCR beta CDR3 regions were amplified from RNA. Initially, a first-round RT-PCR of the TCR CDR3 employed the HTBI primer set. TCRdb re-analysed the multiplex PCR reads in MiXCR, keeping a single row per CDR3 protein. The sample has roughly 700,000 distinct CDR3 sequences; approximately 15% are singletons. In the case of this clonotype: Its antigen is not known.

General study points: Separating ophthalmopathy from stable hyperthyroidism was achieved by a 13 V-J model. Blood also contained most expanded thyroid clonotypes above 0.001.

Sequenced input: blood. This TCR was sampled from a young woman with Graves' hyperthyroidism. The chain links TRBV6-5 to TRBJ2-2; the D gene is possibly TRBD1 (6 bases). This chain's CDR3 is CASSYSKRGSGELFF. The CDR3 region has the DNA TGTGCCAGCAGTTACTCGAAAAGGGGGTCCGGGGAGCTGTTTTTT.